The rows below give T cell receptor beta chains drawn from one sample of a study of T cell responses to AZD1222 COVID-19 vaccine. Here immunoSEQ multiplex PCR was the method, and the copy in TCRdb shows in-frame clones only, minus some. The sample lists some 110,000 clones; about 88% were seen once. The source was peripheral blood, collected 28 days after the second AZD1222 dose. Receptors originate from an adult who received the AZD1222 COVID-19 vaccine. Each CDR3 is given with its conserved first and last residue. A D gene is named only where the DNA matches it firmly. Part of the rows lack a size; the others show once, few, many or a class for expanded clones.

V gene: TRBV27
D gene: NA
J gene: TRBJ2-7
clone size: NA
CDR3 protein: CASISAFDEQYF
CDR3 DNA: TGTGCCAGCATTTCGGCATTTGACGAGCAGTACTTC

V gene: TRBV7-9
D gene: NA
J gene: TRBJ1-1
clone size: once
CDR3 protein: CASSLETGNTEAFF
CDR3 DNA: TGTGCCAGCAGCTTAGAGACAGGGAACACTGAAGCTTTCTTT

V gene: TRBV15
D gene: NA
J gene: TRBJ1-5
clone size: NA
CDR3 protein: CATSRGSYSNQPQHF
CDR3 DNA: TGTGCCACCAGCAGAGGCAGTTATAGCAATCAGCCCCAGCATTTT

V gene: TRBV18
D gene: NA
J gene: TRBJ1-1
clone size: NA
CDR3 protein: CASSPGLKNTEAFF
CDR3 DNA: TGTGCCAGCTCACCAGGGTTGAAGAACACTGAAGCTTTCTTT

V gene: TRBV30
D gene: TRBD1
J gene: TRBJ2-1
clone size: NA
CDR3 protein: CAWSPGTGAYNEQFF
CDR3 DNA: TGTGCCTGGAGCCCAGGGACAGGCGCCTACAATGAGCAGTTCTTC

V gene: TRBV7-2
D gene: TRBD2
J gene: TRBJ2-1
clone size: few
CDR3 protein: CASSSPGERGYNEQFF
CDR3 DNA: TGTGCCAGCAGCTCCCCCGGGGAGCGGGGATACAATGAGCAGTTCTTC

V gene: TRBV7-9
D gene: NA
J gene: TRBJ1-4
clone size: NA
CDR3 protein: CASNHNLRANEKLFF
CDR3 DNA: TGTGCCAGCAACCACAATTTAAGGGCTAATGAAAAACTGTTTTTT

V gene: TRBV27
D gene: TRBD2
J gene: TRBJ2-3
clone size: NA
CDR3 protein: CASSDYQRGSTDTQYF
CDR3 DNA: TGTGCCAGCAGCGATTATCAGCGGGGGAGCACAGATACGCAGTATTTT

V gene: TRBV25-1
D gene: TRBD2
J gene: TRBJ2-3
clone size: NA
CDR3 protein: CATGGGYSTDTQYF
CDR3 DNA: TGTGCCACCGGGGGGGGCTACAGCACAGATACGCAGTATTTT

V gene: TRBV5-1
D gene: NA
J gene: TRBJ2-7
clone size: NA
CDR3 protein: CASSLEGEEAYEQYF
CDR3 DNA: TGCGCCAGCAGCTTAGAGGGGGAAGAAGCTTACGAGCAGTACTTC

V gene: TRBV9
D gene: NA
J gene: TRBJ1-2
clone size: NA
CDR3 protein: CASSSPAGSHGYTF
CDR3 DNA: TGTGCCAGCAGCTCCCCGGCAGGGTCTCATGGCTACACCTTC

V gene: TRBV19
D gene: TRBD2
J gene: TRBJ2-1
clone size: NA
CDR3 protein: CASSIFGGAYNEQFF
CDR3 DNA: TGTGCCAGTAGTATATTCGGGGGGGCGTACAATGAGCAGTTCTTC

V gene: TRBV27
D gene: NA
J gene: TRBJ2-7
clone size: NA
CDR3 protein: CASSLLGPPSYEQYF
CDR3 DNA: TGTGCCAGCAGTTTATTGGGGCCACCCTCCTACGAGCAGTACTTC

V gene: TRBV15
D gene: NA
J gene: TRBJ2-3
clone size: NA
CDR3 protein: CATSRGLGTDTQYF
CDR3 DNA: TGTGCCACCAGCAGAGGTTTGGGGACAGATACGCAGTATTTT

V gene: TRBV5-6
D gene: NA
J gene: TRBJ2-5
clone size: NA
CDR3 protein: CASSPTGFQETQYF
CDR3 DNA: TGTGCCAGCAGCCCAACAGGGTTCCAAGAGACCCAGTACTTC

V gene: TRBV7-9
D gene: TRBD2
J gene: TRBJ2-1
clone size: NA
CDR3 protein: CASRGLAGGLSSYNEQFF
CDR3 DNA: TGTGCCAGCAGAGGACTAGCGGGAGGCCTGAGCTCCTACAATGAGCAGTTCTTC

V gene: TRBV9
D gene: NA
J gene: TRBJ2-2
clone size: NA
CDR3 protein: CASSVEGGSTGELFF
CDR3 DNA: TGTGCCAGCAGCGTAGAAGGTGGCAGCACCGGGGAGCTGTTTTTT

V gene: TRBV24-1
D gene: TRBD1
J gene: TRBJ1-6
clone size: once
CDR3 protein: CATSDFTPGQGTSPLHF
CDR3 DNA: TGTGCCACCAGTGATTTTACCCCGGGACAGGGGACTTCACCCCTCCACTTT

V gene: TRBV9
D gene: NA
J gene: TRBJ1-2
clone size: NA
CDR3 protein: CASSPGWKSNYGYTF
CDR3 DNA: TGTGCCAGCAGCCCAGGATGGAAGAGTAACTATGGCTACACCTTC

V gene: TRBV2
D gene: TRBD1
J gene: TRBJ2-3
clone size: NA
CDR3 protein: CASSERRQGTDTQYF
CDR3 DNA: TGTGCCAGCAGTGAACGGAGACAGGGTACAGATACGCAGTATTTT

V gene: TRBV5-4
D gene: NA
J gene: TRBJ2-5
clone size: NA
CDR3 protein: CASSLAAQETQYF
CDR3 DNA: TGTGCCAGCAGCTTGGCGGCCCAAGAGACCCAGTACTTC

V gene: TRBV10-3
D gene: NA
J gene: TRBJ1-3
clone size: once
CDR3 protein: CAISASSGSIYSGNTIYF
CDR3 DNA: TGTGCCATCAGTGCCTCATCCGGGTCTATCTACTCTGGAAACACCATATATTTT

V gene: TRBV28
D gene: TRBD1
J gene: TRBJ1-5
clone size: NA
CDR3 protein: CASSLMGQGANQPQHF
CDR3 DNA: TGTGCCAGCAGTTTAATGGGACAGGGGGCAAATCAGCCCCAGCATTTT

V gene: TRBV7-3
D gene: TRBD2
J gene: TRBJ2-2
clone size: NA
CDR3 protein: CASGGLATGELFF
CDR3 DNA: TGTGCCAGCGGAGGACTAGCCACCGGGGAGCTGTTTTTT

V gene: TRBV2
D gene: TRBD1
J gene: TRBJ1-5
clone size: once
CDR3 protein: CASTRDRGNQPQHF
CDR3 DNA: TGTGCCAGCACCCGGGACAGGGGGAATCAGCCCCAGCATTTT

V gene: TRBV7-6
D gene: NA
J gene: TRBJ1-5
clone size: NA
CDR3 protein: CASSLASDSNQPQHF
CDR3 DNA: TGTGCCAGCAGCTTAGCATCAGATAGCAATCAGCCCCAGCATTTT

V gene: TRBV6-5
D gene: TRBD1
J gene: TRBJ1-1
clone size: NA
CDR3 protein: CASMTGRNTEAFF
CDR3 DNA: TGTGCCAGCATGACAGGGAGGAACACTGAAGCTTTCTTT

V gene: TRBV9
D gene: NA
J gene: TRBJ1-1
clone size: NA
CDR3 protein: CASSPNDEGGTEAFF
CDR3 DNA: TGTGCCAGCAGCCCGAACGACGAGGGCGGCACTGAAGCTTTCTTT

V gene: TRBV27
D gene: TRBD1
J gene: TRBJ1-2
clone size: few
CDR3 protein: CASPGGQVIYGYTF
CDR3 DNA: TGTGCCAGCCCAGGGGGACAGGTGATCTATGGCTACACCTTC

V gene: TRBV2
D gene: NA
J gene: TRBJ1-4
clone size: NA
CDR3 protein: CASSLSGTDNEKLFF
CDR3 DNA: TGTGCCAGCAGTTTGTCCGGGACCGATAATGAAAAACTGTTTTTT

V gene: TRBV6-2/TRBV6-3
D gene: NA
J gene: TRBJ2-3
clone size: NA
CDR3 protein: CASSLTTDTQYF
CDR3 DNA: TGTGCCAGCAGCCTAACCACAGATACGCAGTATTTT

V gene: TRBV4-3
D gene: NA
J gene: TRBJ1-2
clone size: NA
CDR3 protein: CASSQGALQGRSDYGYTF
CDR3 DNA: TGCGCCAGCAGCCAGGGGGCCCTACAGGGCAGGTCGGACTATGGCTACACCTTC

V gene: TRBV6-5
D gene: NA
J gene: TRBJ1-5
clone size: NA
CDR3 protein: CASSYSRVDQPQHF
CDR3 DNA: TGTGCCAGCAGTTACTCACGGGTGGATCAGCCCCAGCATTTT